These 14 T cell receptor beta chains were sequenced from one sample in a study of blood T cell repertoires in COVID-19. TCRdb's copy holds only in-frame clones and misses some; the assay was immunoSEQ multiplex PCR. Among about 94,000 clones listed, about four fifths were seen once. Sequencing input: peripheral blood. The origin of the receptors is a man aged 55 to 70 with acute or convalescent COVID-19.

This clone came up once. The chain uses TRBV7-9 and TRBJ2-7; 7 nucleotides agree with TRBD2. CDR1 is SEHNR, CDR2 FQNEAQ, per germline (reference sequence). The CDR3 totals 15 residues. The V segment lost 5 bases and the J segment 5 bases; nucleotides outside the gene matches: 12. In nucleotides, the CDR3 is TGTGCCAGCAGCGCCCGGGACTACCCCCCTGACGAGCAGTACTTC. This translates into CASSARDYPPDEQYF. Full variable domain (missing parts from reference TRBV7-9 and TRBJ2-7): DTGVSQNPRHKITKRGQNVTFRCDPISEHNRLYWYRQTLGQGPEFLTYFQNEAQLEKSRLLSDRFSAERPKGSFSTLEIQRTEQGDSAMYLCASSARDYPPDEQYFGPGTRLTVT.

The chain is built from TRBV5-1 and TRBJ1-6; D unclear. Trimming left V 1 base short and J 6 bases short, with 5 bases between. CDR3 length: 13 residues. Per the germline V gene, CDR1 is SGHRS and CDR2 is YFSETQ. The CDR3 loop is CASSLNSNSPLHF. For the CDR3, the DNA is TGCGCCAGCAGCTTGAACAGTAATTCACCCCTCCACTTT. The entire variable domain, with the rest obtained from reference TRBV5-1 and TRBJ1-6, is as follows: KAGVTQTPRYLIKTRGQQVTLSCSPISGHRSVSWYQQTPGQGLQFLFEYFSETQRNKGNFPGRFSGRQFSNSRSEMNVSTLELGDSALYLCASSLNSNSPLHFGNGTRLTVT.

The V gene is TRBV30, the J gene TRBJ2-2; the match to TRBD2 covers 11 bases. This CDR3 contains 15 residues. Germline V gene data show CDR1 as GTSNPN and CDR2 as SVGIG (reference sequence). The V segment lost 3 bases and the J segment 7 bases; nucleotides outside the gene matches: 7. CDR3: CAWRTLAGGGGELFF. The CDR3 DNA is TGTGCCTGGAGGACCCTAGCGGGGGGAGGCGGGGAGCTGTTTTTT.

In its sample, this clone was seen a few times. The chain is built from TRBV2 and TRBJ1-2; 7 bases match TRBD1. The V segment lost 3 bases and the J segment 0 bases; nucleotides outside the gene matches: 4. The V gene's germline CDR1 is SNHLY and CDR2 FYNNEI. The CDR3 spans 15 residues. For the CDR3, the DNA is TGTGCCAGCAGTGATACCAGGGGGGCTAACTATGGCTACACCTTC. Translation gives CASSDTRGANYGYTF.

The chain combines TRBV5-1 with TRBJ1-2; perhaps TRBD1 as D (5 bases). The germline V gene encodes CDR1 SGHRS and CDR2 YFSETQ. V gave up 4 bases and J gave up 7 bases, with 20 bases separating them. The CDR3 is 15 amino acids. The CDR3 DNA reads TGCGCCAGCAGCGGCGGGGACTCACAAGGCCCTGGCTACACCTTC. It specifies CASSGGDSQGPGYTF. Full variable domain (outside the CDR3, taken from reference TRBV5-1 and TRBJ1-2): KAGVTQTPRYLIKTRGQQVTLSCSPISGHRSVSWYQQTPGQGLQFLFEYFSETQRNKGNFPGRFSGRQFSNSRSEMNVSTLELGDSALYLCASSGGDSQGPGYTFGSGTRLTVV.

The chain uses TRBV5-1 and TRBJ2-2; D unresolved. Trimming removed 1 base from V and 5 bases from J, with 6 bases in between. CDR1 is SGHRS, CDR2 YFSETQ, per germline. This CDR3 spans 13 amino acids. Here the CDR3 DNA reads TGCGCCAGCAGCTTGCCAGGAACCGGGGAGCTGTTTTTT. Amino acid sequence: CASSLPGTGELFF.

This chain connects TRBV6-5 to TRBJ2-1, with TRBD2 as a possible D gene (5 bases). The CDR3 has 15 residues. The germline CDR1 and CDR2 sequences are MNHEY and SVGAGI. V lost 6 bases and J lost 7, with 19 bases in between. The CDR3 is CASSRRNPSGNEQFF. The CDR3 DNA follows: TGTGCCAGCAGCCGCAGAAACCCCTCGGGGAATGAGCAGTTCTTC.

This chain links TRBV3-1 (or the pseudogene TRBV3-2) with TRBJ1-3; D call uncertain. Trimming removed 4 bases at V and 4 bases at J, with 11 bases between. CDR3 length: 14 amino acids. Looked up from germline, CDR1 is LGHDT and CDR2 is YNNKEL (reference sequence). CDR3 nucleotide sequence: TGTGCCAGCAGCCCGAACAGCTTGGGAAACACCATATATTTT. Its protein product is CASSPNSLGNTIYF.

The rearrangement links TRBV5-6 to TRBJ1-1; D is ambiguous. Germline V CDR1 and CDR2: SGHDT, YYEEEE. Trimming removed 4 bases from V and 1 base from J, with 14 bases in between. CDR3 length: 15 residues. CDR3 amino acids: CASSPYQNQNTEAFF. In DNA form, the CDR3 reads TGTGCCAGCAGCCCTTATCAGAATCAGAACACTGAAGCTTTCTTT.

The J gene is TRBJ2-2, the V gene TRBV29-1; a possible D gene is TRBD2 (7 bases). V gave up 7 bases and J gave up 7 bases, with 22 bases separating them. Germline assignment: CDR1 SQVTM and CDR2 ANQGSEA. The CDR3 has 15 amino acids. CDR3 region: CSAEGFGGQDGELFF. CDR3 DNA: TGCAGCGCCGAGGGTTTCGGGGGGCAGGACGGGGAGCTGTTTTTT.

The rearrangement links TRBV5-1 to TRBJ2-3; weak D call: TRBD1 (5 bases). Germline-derived CDR1 and CDR2 are SGHRS and YFSETQ. V lost 4 bases and J lost 4, with 13 bases in between. The length of the CDR3 is 14 residues. CDR3 DNA sequence: TGCGCCAGCAGCCTGACAGCTTACTCAGATACGCAGTATTTT. The encoded protein is CASSLTAYSDTQYF. The full variable domain, its missing parts supplied by reference TRBV5-1 and TRBJ2-3, is KAGVTQTPRYLIKTRGQQVTLSCSPISGHRSVSWYQQTPGQGLQFLFEYFSETQRNKGNFPGRFSGRQFSNSRSEMNVSTLELGDSALYLCASSLTAYSDTQYFGPGTRLTVL.

The chain links TRBV7-9 to TRBJ1-5, with a possible D match to TRBD1 (5 bases). The CDR3 covers 14 residues. Germline V gene data show CDR1 as SEHNR and CDR2 as FQNEAQ (reference sequence). V lost 8 bases and J lost 5, with 16 bases in between. In DNA, the CDR3 is TGTGCCAGCCAAGGCGGGGGGTTCGATCAGCCCCAGCATTTT. Translating gives CASQGGGFDQPQHF.

The chain has TRBV6-5 and TRBJ1-2, with D tentatively TRBD1 (6 bases). This CDR3 is 12 amino acids long. V was pared by 9 bases and J by 7 bases, with 15 bases between. Germline-derived CDR1 and CDR2 are MNHEY and SVGAGI. This CDR3 reads CASWERGGGYTF. The CDR3, as DNA: TGTGCCAGTTGGGAGAGGGGGGGTGGCTACACCTTC.

The chain employs TRBV5-4 and TRBJ2-7; D unclear. The CDR3 spans 11 residues. V lost 4 bases to trimming and J lost 6 bases, with 8 bases between them. Germline V gene lookup returns CDR1 SGHNT and CDR2 YYREEE (reference sequence). CDR3 residues: CASSLSSEQYF. DNA of the CDR3: TGTGCCAGCAGCCTCAGTTCCGAGCAGTACTTC.